The 19 T cell receptor beta chains in this list originate from one sample, sequenced in a study of T-cell reconstitution after alpha-beta-depleted transplantation in children. Preparing the TCRbeta library involved the use of unique molecular identifiers. One entry per CDR3 protein, called by TCRdb with MiXCR from the PCR reads. The sample comprises 200,000 to 250,000 distinct CDR3 sequences, 7.5% to 9.5% of which are singletons, and roughly 36% rests with the top ten. The material sequenced was PBMCs, mostly from graft donor cells, taken 360 days after TCRalphabeta/CD19-depleted stem cell transplant. These receptors were obtained from a male patient aged 2 to 10 who had a stem cell transplant for acute myeloid leukemia, so the T cells may come from the graft donor.

This clonotype was counted between two and nine times. The chain recombines TRBV25-1 with TRBJ1-5, with D unresolved. The germline gives CDR1 MGHDK, CDR2 SYGVNS. V was cut by 0 bases and J by 11 bases, with 8 bases left in between. This CDR3 is 12 amino acids long. The CDR3: CASSEYPWSQHF. Here the CDR3 DNA reads TGTGCCAGCAGTGAATATCCTTGGTCCCAGCATTTT.

This clonotype was counted ten times or more. The J gene is TRBJ1-2, the V gene TRBV13; the match to TRBD1 covers 7 bases. The CDR3 length is 14 residues. Per germline, CDR1 PRHDT and CDR2 FYEKMQ (reference sequence). With 3 bases clipped from V and 7 bases from J, the junction kept 8 bases outside the gene matches. The CDR3 region has the DNA TGTGCCAGCAGCTTCCGGGGACAGTTCGGTGGCTACACCTTC. Translated, it gives CASSFRGQFGGYTF.

This clonotype was counted ten times or more. The chain recombines TRBV29-1 with TRBJ1-4; D ambiguous. CDR1 is SQVTM, CDR2 ANQGSEA, per germline. This CDR3 is 12 amino acids long. V was shortened by 6 bases and J by 5 bases, with 10 bases between the two germline ends. The CDR3 here is CSVGGQNEKLFF. The CDR3 DNA follows: TGCAGCGTGGGAGGTCAGAATGAAAAACTGTTTTTT. Full variable domain (remainder filled in from reference TRBV29-1 and TRBJ1-4): SAVISQKPSRDICQRGTSLTIQCQVDSQVTMMFWYRQQPGQSLTLIATANQGSEATYESGFVIDKFPISRPNLTFSTLTVSNMSPEDSSIYLCSVGGQNEKLFFGSGTQLSVL.

The chain employs TRBV12-3 or TRBV12-4 and TRBJ2-5; D gene ambiguous. CDR3 length equals 13 residues. The V gene lost 4 bases and the J gene lost 4 bases, with 10 bases spanning the gap. DNA for the CDR3: TGTGCCAGCAGTTCTGCCGGACCAGAGACCCAGTACTTC. This sequence encodes CASSSAGPETQYF.

This clonotype was found a few times. The V call is TRBV2, the J call TRBJ1-6, with D perhaps TRBD1 (5 bases). The CDR3 is 15 residues long. V was shortened by 2 bases and J by 4 bases, with 9 bases between the two germline ends. Germline V gene data show CDR1 as SNHLY and CDR2 as FYNNEI. CDR3 region: CASSERQRYNSPLHF. The CDR3 DNA sequence: TGTGCCAGCAGTGAACGACAGCGATATAATTCACCCCTCCACTTT.

This clonotype has a count of ten or more. The chain joins TRBV6-4 to TRBJ2-1; D is uncertain. V lost 5 bases and J 2 bases, leaving 7 bases between the germline ends. This CDR3 is 13 amino acids long. The germline CDR1 and CDR2 sequences are MRHNA and SNTAGT. CDR3 coding DNA: TGTGCCAGCAGTCAGGACCCCTACAATGAGCAGTTCTTC. Translated: CASSQDPYNEQFF.

This clonotype was seen at least ten times. The genes are TRBV20-1 and TRBJ2-7; 11 bases match TRBD1. Losses at the gene ends were 3 bases for V and 4 bases for J; bases not matched to a gene: 5. From germline, CDR1 is DFQATT and CDR2 SNEGSKA (reference sequence). CDR3 length: 14 residues. The CDR3 protein is CSASWTGGGYEQYF. CDR3 bases: TGCAGTGCTAGTTGGACAGGGGGCGGATACGAGCAGTACTTC.

V is TRBV19 and J is TRBJ2-1; TRBD1 aligns across 9 bases. The V and J ends lost 11 bases and 3 bases, in that order; junction bases with no gene match: 8. This CDR3 has 14 amino acids. Looked up from germline, CDR1 is LNHDA and CDR2 is SQIVND (reference sequence). The CDR3 sequence: CAAKGQGRYNEQFF. The CDR3 coding sequence is TGTGCCGCTAAAGGACAGGGGCGCTACAATGAGCAGTTCTTC.

The chain uses TRBV4-2 and TRBJ2-7; D gene unclear. CDR3 length: 14 amino acids. With 0 bases removed from V and 4 bases from J, the gap between germline ends came to 10 bases. Germline V gene data show CDR1 as LGHNA and CDR2 as YNFKEQ. The CDR3 DNA reads TGTGCCAGCAGCCAAGAGGCTGGGCGATACGAGCAGTACTTC. Translating gives CASSQEAGRYEQYF.

There are a few counts of this clonotype. This chain uses TRBV7-9 with TRBJ2-4; a weak D match, TRBD1 (5 bases). Per the germline V gene, CDR1 is SEHNR and CDR2 is FQNEAQ (reference sequence). V was pared by 5 bases and J by 2 bases, with 16 bases between. This CDR3 is built from 16 residues. CDR3 amino acids: CASSAPLGDTKNIQYF. In nucleotides, the CDR3 is TGTGCCAGCAGCGCACCCCTAGGGGATACCAAAAACATTCAGTACTTC.

This clonotype has at least ten counts. The genes are TRBV5-1 and TRBJ2-1, with D tentatively TRBD2 (6 bases). Trimming cost V 0 bases and J 0 bases, with 10 bases left between them. The germline V gene has CDR1 SGHRS and CDR2 YFSETQ. The CDR3 extends over 16 amino acids. The CDR3: CASSLGQTSSYNEQFF. As DNA, the CDR3 is TGCGCCAGCAGCTTGGGTCAGACTAGCTCCTACAATGAGCAGTTCTTC.

This clonotype has only one observation. A much larger clone sits a single nucleotide away, making a read error possible. The chain has TRBV12-3 or TRBV12-4 and TRBJ2-1; D gene uncertain. V lost 3 bases, J lost 8 bases, and 11 bases lay in between. The CDR3 consists of 13 residues. CDR3 DNA: TGTGCCAGCAGTTTGGAAGTTAGGGATGAGCAGTTCTTC. Its protein product is CASSLEVRDEQFF.

This clonotype turned up a few times. The rearrangement uses TRBV7-9 and TRBJ2-1; D unresolved. This CDR3 is 13 amino acids long. CDR1 SEHNR and CDR2 FQNEAQ come from the germline V gene (reference sequence). The V end was cut by 1 base, the J end by 7 bases, with 8 bases between. CDR3 coding DNA: TGTGCCAGCAGCTTAGAGGTTCTTAATGAGCAGTTCTTC. This translates into CASSLEVLNEQFF.

This clonotype was seen many times. V is TRBV29-1 and J is TRBJ2-1; 11 positions match TRBD2. V trimming: 5 bases; J trimming: 9 bases; junction bases outside the gene matches: 15. This CDR3 region has 16 residues. The germline CDR1 and CDR2 sequences are SQVTM and ANQGSEA. The CDR3 is CSVFHLSGGVYGEQFF. CDR3 bases: TGCAGCGTTTTCCATCTTAGCGGGGGGGTCTACGGTGAGCAGTTCTTC.

This clonotype was counted ten times or more. The V and J genes are TRBV5-1 and TRBJ2-5; the D gene is possibly TRBD1 (6 bases). Between the trimmed V and J ends, which lost 0 bases and 5 bases, there was a span of 11 bases. The germline CDR1 and CDR2 sequences are SGHRS and YFSETQ. This CDR3 is built from 14 residues. The CDR3 here is CASSLEGVRETQYF. DNA of the CDR3: TGCGCCAGCAGCTTGGAGGGGGTTCGCGAGACCCAGTACTTC.

This clonotype was seen at least ten times. This chain connects TRBV6-1 to TRBJ2-3, with unresolved D. Trimming stripped 6 bases from V and 1 base from J, with 11 bases between. The germline gives CDR1 MNHNS, CDR2 SASEGT. The length of the CDR3 is 14 residues. CDR3 in DNA: TGTGCCAGCAGCCTAGATGGTGGCACAGATACGCAGTATTTT. Protein: CASSLDGGTDTQYF.

This clonotype showed up many times. The chain carries TRBV29-1 and TRBJ2-5, with D perhaps TRBD2 (5 bases). This CDR3 has 12 residues. The V end lost 4 bases, the J end lost 5 bases, and 11 bases lay between the germline ends. Germline loops: CDR1 SQVTM, CDR2 ANQGSEA. The CDR3 loop reads CSVVTGEETQYF. As DNA, the CDR3 is TGCAGCGTTGTGACCGGGGAGGAGACCCAGTACTTC.

This clonotype was detected only a few times. The chain couples TRBV7-9 to TRBJ2-1; D might be TRBD1 (7 bases). V dropped 3 bases and J dropped 12 bases, with 18 bases sitting between them. The germline CDR1 and CDR2 sequences are SEHNR and FQNEAQ (reference sequence). This CDR3 comprises 14 residues. This CDR3 reads CASSLGEGGQRQFF. The CDR3 DNA reads TGTGCCAGCAGCTTGGGCGAGGGGGGACAGCGGCAGTTCTTC.

This clonotype showed up many times. The rearrangement uses TRBV4-1 and TRBJ2-1; TRBD2 matches at 9 bases. The V segment lost 0 bases and the J segment 6 bases; nucleotides outside the gene matches: 12. The CDR3 loop spans 18 amino acids. Germline V gene data show CDR1 as MGHRA and CDR2 as YSYEKL. The CDR3 DNA sequence: TGCGCCAGCAGCCAAGATTCGGTTGGGACTAGCAGGACCAATGAGCAGTTCTTC. This gives the protein CASSQDSVGTSRTNEQFF.